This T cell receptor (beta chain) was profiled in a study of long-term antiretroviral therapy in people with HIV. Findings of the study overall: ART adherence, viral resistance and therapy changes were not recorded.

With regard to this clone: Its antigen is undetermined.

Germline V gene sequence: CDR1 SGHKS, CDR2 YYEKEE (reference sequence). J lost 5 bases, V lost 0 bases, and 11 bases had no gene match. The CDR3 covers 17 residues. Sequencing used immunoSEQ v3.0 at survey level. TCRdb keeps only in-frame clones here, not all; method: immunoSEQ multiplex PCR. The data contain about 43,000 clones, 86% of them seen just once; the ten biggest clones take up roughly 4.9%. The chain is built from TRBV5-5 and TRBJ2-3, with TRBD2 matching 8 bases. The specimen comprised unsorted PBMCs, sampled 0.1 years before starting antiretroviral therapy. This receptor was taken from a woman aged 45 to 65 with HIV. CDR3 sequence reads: CASSLALPSGGIDTQYF. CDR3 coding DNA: TGTGCCAGCAGCTTGGCTCTACCCAGCGGGGGTATAGATACGCAGTATTTT.